One sample yielded the 6 T cell receptor beta chains listed below, sequenced in a study of blood T cell repertoires in COVID-19. Assay used: immunoSEQ multiplex PCR; TCRdb lists only in-frame clones, some missing. The data contain approximately 300,000 clones, roughly 90% of them singletons. Sequenced input: PBMCs or T cells enriched from blood (not recorded which). These receptors came from a woman aged 30 to 39 who had recovered from COVID-19.

For this clone: Within the sample, other DNA sequences also encode this same CDR3. This chain uses TRBV7-8 with TRBJ2-1; TRBD1 is a possible D gene (6 bases). The germline V gene has CDR1 SGHVS and CDR2 FQNEAQ. The CDR3 contains 16 residues. V lost 3 bases, J lost 0 bases, and 12 bases lay in between. In nucleotides, the CDR3 is TGTGCCAGCAGCTTCCCAGGGGATAGCTCCTACAATGAGCAGTTCTTC. It is translated as CASSFPGDSSYNEQFF.

This rearrangement joins TRBV28 to TRBJ1-5, with a tentative D call TRBD1 (6 bases). The CDR3 sequence is 16 residues long. CDR1 is MDHEN, CDR2 SYDVKM, per germline. The V end was cut by 2 bases, the J end by 0 bases, with 11 bases between. This CDR3 reads CASSLQGPYSNQPQHF. In DNA form, the CDR3 reads TGTGCCAGCAGTTTACAGGGGCCATATAGCAATCAGCCCCAGCATTTT.

The chain joins TRBV28 to TRBJ1-4; D may be TRBD1 (6 bases). This CDR3 spans 14 amino acids. CDR1 and CDR2 (germline): MDHEN, SYDVKM. Deletions cut 5 bases from V and 7 bases from J, with 14 bases between. The DNA for the CDR3 is TGTGCCAGCAGTCAACAGGGCCTTCGTGAAAAACTGTTTTTT. Translating gives CASSQQGLREKLFF.

V usage is TRBV5-1 and J usage is TRBJ2-3, with 10 bases lining up with TRBD2. CDR1 and CDR2 from the germline V gene are SGHRS and YFSETQ. This CDR3 comprises 18 residues. Trimming cost V 1 base and J 0 bases; bases outside gene matches: 8. This CDR3 reads CASSLRPQTSGSTDTQYF. The DNA of the CDR3 is TGCGCCAGCAGCTTGCGACCTCAGACTAGCGGGAGCACAGATACGCAGTATTTT. Full variable domain (missing parts from reference TRBV5-1 and TRBJ2-3): KAGVTQTPRYLIKTRGQQVTLSCSPISGHRSVSWYQQTPGQGLQFLFEYFSETQRNKGNFPGRFSGRQFSNSRSEMNVSTLELGDSALYLCASSLRPQTSGSTDTQYFGPGTRLTVL.

This chain links TRBV6-6 with TRBJ2-3; 9 nucleotides agree with TRBD1. V gave up 5 bases and J gave up 4 bases; unmatched junction bases: 16. The CDR3 has 18 amino acids. CDR1 and CDR2 from the germline V gene are MNHNY and SVGAGI (reference sequence). DNA for the CDR3: TGTGCCAGCAGTCCTTATTACTCCGGGACAGGGAAAGCAGATACGCAGTATTTT. Encoded protein: CASSPYYSGTGKADTQYF.

This chain joins TRBV7-9 and TRBJ1-2, with 8 bases fitting TRBD1. CDR3 length: 14 residues. Per the germline V gene, CDR1 is SEHNR and CDR2 is FQNEAQ (reference sequence). The trim removed 5 bases at V and 2 bases at J, leaving 4 bases unmatched. Here the CDR3 DNA reads TGTGCCAGCAGCCGGGGACAGGCCAACTATGGCTACACCTTC. This sequence encodes CASSRGQANYGYTF. Using reference TRBV7-9 and TRBJ1-2 for the parts outside the CDR3, the full variable domain is DTGVSQNPRHKITKRGQNVTFRCDPISEHNRLYWYRQTLGQGPEFLTYFQNEAQLEKSRLLSDRFSAERPKGSFSTLEIQRTEQGDSAMYLCASSRGQANYGYTFGSGTRLTVV.